What follows is one T cell receptor beta chain and its context. Relative to the germline gene, one junction end is altered; a read error may explain this. Source study methods: Nucleated cell counts were estimated from reference gene primer amplification. Assay used: immunoSEQ multiplex PCR; TCRdb lists only in-frame clones, some missing. The V and J calls and clone size were taken over from that table, and D and trimming were inferred from the DNA. The sample shows 200,000 or so clones, around 90% of them seen only once. This entry belongs to a study of blood T cell repertoires in COVID-19. Study in general: The samples span acute and convalescent COVID-19 from the United States, Italy and Spain. T cells, B-cell-depleted T cells, or PBMCs provided the cDNA or gDNA that served as material.

Germline assignment: CDR1 GTSNPN and CDR2 SVGIG (reference sequence). This CDR3 comprises 11 residues. Seattle cases were enrolled at active infection and followed longitudinally. This chain uses TRBV30 with TRBJ1-2, with D uncertain. The TCR comes from a man aged 55 to 70 with COVID-19, enrolled during active disease. Sequenced input: peripheral blood. The CDR3 DNA reads TGTGCCTGGAGTGGGGCGGCGCGGGTTTACTTC. This codes for CAWSGAARVYF.